The clone carrying this T cell receptor beta chain was counted ten times or more. What it binds is unknown. This sample is part of a study of CD8 T cells in ankylosing spondylitis. Study conclusions and caveats: One TCR beta motif, made up of fewer than 10 highly homologous variants, appeared characteristic of ankylosing spondylitis blood.

This CDR3 comprises 16 residues. With V trimmed by 1 base and J by 9 bases, 9 bases remained unmatched. CDR1 MNHEY and CDR2 SVGEGT come from the germline V gene. TCRdb re-called the 5' RACE reads with MiXCR, one entry per CDR3 protein. The sample includes around 490,000 distinct CDR3 sequences, approximately 5.3% of them seen just once. Sequenced input: blood, either unsorted or a sorted T cell fraction (not recorded which). The chain carries TRBV6-2 or TRBV6-3 and TRBJ2-1; TRBD2 aligns across 10 bases. The source of this sequence is a male donor with ankylosing spondylitis. CDR3: CASSYLSGGGPSEQFF. The CDR3 DNA follows: TGTGCCAGCAGTTACTTGAGCGGGGGGGGTCCCAGTGAGCAGTTCTTC.